The 10 T cell receptor beta chains listed next were all sequenced from one sample in a study of shared clonotypes between healthy human individuals. Libraries were prepared by immunoSEQ multiplex PCR; TCRdb keeps only in-frame clonotypes and omits some of them. The sample carries about 2.4 million clones, roughly 93% recorded once. Sequencing input: naive CD4+ T cells from PBMCs. Specified subset: CD45RA+ positively selected. The receptors derive from a man between 18 and 35 years old in good health. Some clones in this sample may be carry-over from other donors' samples.

This rearrangement joins TRBV7-9 to TRBJ2-1; D gene unclear. Per the germline V gene, CDR1 is SEHNR and CDR2 is FQNEAQ (reference sequence). The ends were cut back, 1 base at V and 13 bases at J, with 11 bases in the middle. The CDR3 totals 12 residues. CDR3 sequence reads: CASSLESHSQFF. CDR3 DNA: TGTGCCAGCAGCTTAGAATCTCACAGCCAGTTCTTC.

In its sample, this clone was seen once. Other DNA sequences within the sample encode an identical CDR3. This sequence joins TRBV29-1 and TRBJ2-3, with D unclear. The V gene's germline CDR1 is SQVTM and CDR2 ANQGSEA. V lost 4 bases, J lost 0 bases, and 5 bases lay in between. The CDR3 spans 12 residues. The CDR3 reads CSVGLSTDTQYF. CDR3 sequence (DNA): TGCAGCGTTGGCCTCAGCACAGATACGCAGTATTTT.

V is TRBV6-1 and J is TRBJ1-1, with a tentative D call TRBD1 (5 bases). V was pared by 4 bases and J by 1 base, with 13 bases between. Germline V gives CDR1 MNHNS, CDR2 SASEGT. CDR3 size: 15 residues. Here the CDR3 DNA reads TGTGCCAGCAGTGCTGGGGGGACTCCGAACACTGAAGCTTTCTTT. It codes for CASSAGGTPNTEAFF.

This clone occurred once. Written as DNA, the CDR3 is TGTGCCAGCGCTGGGGGGGTAAGAAACATTCAGTACTTC. It codes for CASAGGVRNIQYF. V and J are TRBV2 and TRBJ2-4, with 7 bases matching TRBD2. Looked up from germline, CDR1 is SNHLY and CDR2 is FYNNEI. V dropped 8 bases and J dropped 6; count of bases not matched to a gene: 7. This CDR3 has 13 amino acids.

This chain links TRBV28 with TRBJ2-2, with D perhaps being TRBD1 or TRBD2 (5 bases each). Germline assignment: CDR1 MDHEN and CDR2 SYDVKM. The V end was cut by 7 bases, the J end by 9 bases, with 15 bases between. The CDR3 is 13 amino acids. For the CDR3, the DNA is TGTGCCAGCACTCGTGGGGCGGGCCGGGAGCTGTTTTTT. Protein product: CASTRGAGRELFF.

This sequence joins TRBV4-1 and TRBJ2-1, with a weak D call TRBD2 (7 bases). The germline CDR1 and CDR2 sequences are MGHRA and YSYEKL. Trimming left V 1 base short and J 1 base short, with 17 bases between. The CDR3 length is 18 residues. The DNA for the CDR3 is TGCGCCAGCAGCCAAGTGGGCCTCAGCGGGACATCCTACAATGAGCAGTTCTTC. It translates to CASSQVGLSGTSYNEQFF.

The rearrangement uses TRBV27 and TRBJ2-7, with 7 bases matching TRBD2. V was pared by 6 bases and J by 2 bases, with 4 bases of the junction left unmatched. Germline V gene lookup returns CDR1 MNHEY and CDR2 SMNVEV (reference sequence). The CDR3 loop spans 13 amino acids. CDR3 sequence reads: CASRRLATYEQYF. The CDR3 region has the DNA TGTGCCAGCAGAAGACTAGCAACCTACGAGCAGTACTTC.

The rearrangement links TRBV30 to TRBJ1-4, with D hard to call. Germline V gene lookup returns CDR1 GTSNPN and CDR2 SVGIG (reference sequence). This CDR3 has 12 amino acids. CDR3 coding DNA: TGTGCGGTACGAGGCGTGGATGAAAAACTGTTTTTT. Its protein is CAVRGVDEKLFF.

In nucleotides, the CDR3 is TGTGCCATCAGTGAGGCAGGGACGCCAGATACGCAGTATTTT. It is translated as CAISEAGTPDTQYF. The chain links TRBV10-3 to TRBJ2-3, with D perhaps given as TRBD1 or TRBD2 (5 bases each). Trimming pared 2 bases from V and 4 bases from J, leaving 10 bases between. Germline CDR1 reads ENHRY; CDR2 reads SYGVKD. The CDR3 is 14 amino acids.

In its sample, this clone was seen once. The chain carries TRBV4-1 and TRBJ2-4; 9 bases map to TRBD1. Trimming removed 1 base from V and 6 bases from J; junction bases left unmatched: 7. Germline V lookup: CDR1 MGHRA, CDR2 YSYEKL. This CDR3 comprises 16 residues. The CDR3 is CASSQAYTGGLNIQYF. The CDR3, as DNA: TGCGCCAGCAGCCAAGCCTACACAGGGGGCTTAAACATTCAGTACTTC.